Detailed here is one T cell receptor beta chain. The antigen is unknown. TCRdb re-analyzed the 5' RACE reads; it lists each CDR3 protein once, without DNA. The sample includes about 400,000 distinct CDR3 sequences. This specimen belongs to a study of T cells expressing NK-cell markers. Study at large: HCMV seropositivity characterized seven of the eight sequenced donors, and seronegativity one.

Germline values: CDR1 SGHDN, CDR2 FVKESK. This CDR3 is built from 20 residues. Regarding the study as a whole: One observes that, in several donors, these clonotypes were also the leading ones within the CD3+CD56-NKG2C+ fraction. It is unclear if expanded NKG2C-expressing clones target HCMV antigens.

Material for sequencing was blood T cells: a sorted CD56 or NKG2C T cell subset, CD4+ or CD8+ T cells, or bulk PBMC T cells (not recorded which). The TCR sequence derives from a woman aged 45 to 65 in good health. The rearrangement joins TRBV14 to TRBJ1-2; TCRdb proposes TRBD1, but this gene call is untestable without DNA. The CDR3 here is CASSQNPRWGARGHLYGYTF.